A selection of T cell receptor beta chains follows, all from one sample in a study of control samples from healthy donors and cancer patients. Profiling relied on immunoSEQ multiplex PCR, and the TCRdb table lists in-frame clones only, not all of them. This table has fewer than 100,000 clones, roughly 88% appearing once. The sequencing input was blood. The receptors shown here come from a woman aged 50 to 60 in good health. The CDR3 runs from the conserved cysteine through the conserved F or W. D genes are given only for firm matches. Size tells how often a clone was seen (once, few, many) or the class of an expanded clone, and some rows leave it out.

TRBJ2-7	.	TRBV6-5	.	CASLGRGDGYEQYF	TGTGCTTCATTGGGGCGCGGAGATGGGTACGAGCAGTACTTC
TRBJ1-1	.	TRBV14	.	CASSPGLANTEAFF	TGTGCCAGCAGCCCGGGCCTGGCGAACACTGAAGCTTTCTTT
TRBJ2-1	.	TRBV5-4	.	CASSLQGTYNEQFF	TGTGCCAGCAGCTTGCAGGGAACCTACAATGAGCAGTTCTTC
TRBJ1-6	.	TRBV5-1	.	CASSPRQDSPLHF	TGCGCCAGCAGCCCCCGGCAGGATTCACCCCTCCACTTT
TRBJ1-5	.	TRBV6-5	TRBD1	CASWTGVEQPQHF	TGTGCCAGCTGGACAGGGGTTGAACAGCCCCAGCATTTT
TRBJ1-1	once	TRBV7-2	.	CASSPRLSGTSEAFF	TGTGCCAGCAGCCCTCGGCTCAGCGGGACCTCTGAAGCTTTCTTT
TRBJ2-7	.	TRBV6-2/TRBV6-3	.	CASSYNRYEQYF	TGTGCCAGCAGTTACAACCGCTACGAGCAGTACTTC
TRBJ1-2	few	TRBV2	.	CASSVRGEHGYTF	TGTGCCAGCAGTGTCCGAGGGGAACATGGCTACACCTTC
TRBJ2-3	once	TRBV3-1/TRBV3-2	.	CASSQWGKGSDTQYF	TGTGCCAGCAGCCAGTGGGGCAAAGGGAGCGATACGCAGTATTTT
TRBJ2-1	.	TRBV10-3	TRBD1	CAISVDRDDNEQFF	TGTGCCATCAGTGTGGACAGGGACGACAATGAGCAGTTCTTC
TRBJ1-3	.	TRBV6-6	.	CASSYSDSSGNTIYF	TGTGCCAGCAGTTACTCCGACAGCTCTGGAAACACCATATATTTT
TRBJ2-1	.	TRBV6-5	TRBD2	CASSRLAGGINEQFF	TGTGCCAGCAGTAGACTAGCGGGGGGGATCAATGAGCAGTTCTTC
TRBJ1-1	few	TRBV3-1/TRBV3-2	TRBD1	CASSQTGGEAAFF	TGTGCCAGCAGCCAGACAGGGGGCGAAGCAGCTTTCTTT
TRBJ2-2	.	TRBV6-4	.	CASSLEENTGELFF	TGTGCCAGCAGTTTAGAAGAGAACACCGGGGAGCTGTTTTTT
TRBJ2-3	.	TRBV18	TRBD2	CASSTRGEDTQYF	TGTGCCAGCTCGACCCGGGGGGAAGATACGCAGTATTTT
TRBJ1-1	.	TRBV10-2	.	CASSEAAMNTEAFF	TGCGCCAGCAGTGAGGCAGCTATGAACACTGAAGCTTTCTTT
TRBJ2-3	.	TRBV27	.	CASSRGPSSDTQYF	TGTGCCAGCAGTCGGGGGCCTTCTTCAGATACGCAGTATTTT
TRBJ1-2	once	TRBV10-1	.	CASSPVGGYGYTF	TGCGCCAGCAGCCCCGTTGGGGGCTATGGCTATACCTTC
TRBJ2-3	.	TRBV5-1	.	CASNGETDTQYF	TGCGCCAGCAATGGCGAGACAGATACGCAGTATTTT
TRBJ2-6	.	TRBV3-1/TRBV3-2	.	CASSEMGVFSGANVLTF	TGTGCCAGCAGTGAAATGGGAGTTTTTTCTGGGGCCAACGTCCTGACTTTC
TRBJ1-3	.	TRBV9	.	CASSVEQTGNTIYF	TGTGCCAGCAGCGTAGAACAGACAGGAAACACCATATATTTT
TRBJ1-1	.	TRBV10-3	.	CAISPSGSTEAFF	TGTGCCATCAGTCCTTCGGGGAGCACTGAAGCTTTCTTT
TRBJ1-5	.	TRBV19	.	CASSPHIRGQPQHF	TGTGCCAGTAGTCCTCATATCAGGGGCCAGCCCCAGCATTTT
TRBJ1-1	.	TRBV5-1	.	CASSFTGRNTEAFF	TGCGCCAGCAGCTTCACAGGGAGGAACACTGAAGCTTTCTTT
TRBJ2-5	once	TRBV7-8	TRBD2	CASSLPTSGRGTQYF	TGTGCCAGCAGCTTACCCACTAGCGGCCGAGGGACCCAGTACTTC
TRBJ1-1	.	TRBV6-5	.	CASTPSGNTEAFF	TGTGCCAGCACCCCTTCGGGGAACACTGAAGCTTTCTTT
TRBJ2-6	.	TRBV6-5	.	CASGGAGANVLTF	TGTGCCAGCGGGGGCGCTGGGGCCAACGTCCTGACTTTC
TRBJ2-7	.	TRBV4-2	TRBD1	CASSQEQGAAYEQYF	TGTGCCAGCAGCCAAGAGCAGGGGGCCGCCTACGAGCAGTACTTC
TRBJ1-6	few	TRBV18	.	CASSPQINSPLHF	TGTGCCAGCTCACCCCAGATTAATTCACCCCTCCACTTT
TRBJ2-7	.	TRBV7-9	TRBD1	CASSSNWDRGLEQYF	TGTGCCAGCAGCTCAAATTGGGACAGGGGGCTCGAGCAGTACTTC
TRBJ2-7	.	TRBV5-1	TRBD2	CASSLAGGATYEQYF	TGCGCCAGCAGCTTGGCCGGGGGGGCAACCTACGAGCAGTACTTC
TRBJ1-1	.	TRBV6-5	.	CASSLIGGSTEAFF	TGTGCCAGCAGCCTAATCGGGGGGAGCACTGAAGCTTTCTTT
TRBJ2-6	.	TRBV6-1	.	CATLTSSGANVLTF	TGTGCCACCCTGACGTCGTCTGGGGCCAACGTCCTGACTTTC
TRBJ1-2	.	TRBV27	.	CASSLSSDFPNYGYTF	TGTGCCAGCAGTTTAAGTTCAGATTTTCCTAACTATGGCTACACCTTC
TRBJ1-1	.	TRBV5-5	.	CASSRPGPSVFF	TGTGCCAGCAGCAGGCCGGGACCGTCTGTTTTCTTT
TRBJ2-7	.	TRBV2	.	CASSGVNEQYF	TGTGCCAGCTCAGGGGTAAACGAGCAGTACTTC
TRBJ1-2	.	TRBV6-5	.	CASSYTLTQGSYGYTF	TGTGCCAGCAGTTACACCCTCACGCAGGGGAGCTATGGCTACACCTTC
TRBJ1-4	.	TRBV11-2	.	CASSPTGFLLGSRSEKLFF	TGTGCCAGCAGCCCGACGGGGTTCCTGTTGGGGTCTCGAAGTGAAAAACTGTTTTTT
TRBJ2-3	.	TRBV29-1	.	CSVEAADTQYF	TGCAGCGTTGAAGCAGCAGATACGCAGTATTTT
TRBJ2-2	many	TRBV2	.	CASSEMDGAGFTGELFF	TGTGCCAGCAGTGAGATGGACGGAGCCGGTTTCACCGGGGAGCTGTTTTTT
TRBJ2-3	.	TRBV10-1	.	CASSESSGADTQYF	TGCGCCAGCAGTGAGTCTTCGGGCGCAGATACGCAGTATTTT
TRBJ1-6	.	TRBV5-1	.	CASSLLGVGSPLHF	TGCGCCAGCAGCTTATTAGGGGTTGGGTCACCCCTCCACTTT
TRBJ2-1	.	TRBV6-5	.	CASSYARSGVNNEQFF	TGTGCCAGCAGTTACGCACGGTCGGGGGTAAACAATGAGCAGTTCTTC
TRBJ2-7	.	TRBV24-1	TRBD1	CAIDSRDRVHNYEQYF	TGTGCCATCGACTCACGAGACAGGGTTCATAACTACGAGCAGTACTTC
TRBJ1-3	.	TRBV27	.	CASSARRHSGNTIYF	TGTGCCAGCAGTGCCCGACGGCACTCTGGAAACACCATATATTTT
TRBJ2-3	.	TRBV24-1	.	CATSDGQGTDTQYF	TGTGCCACCAGTGACGGGCAGGGCACAGATACGCAGTATTTT
TRBJ1-1	.	TRBV27	.	CASSSPGLNTEAFF	TGTGCCAGCAGCTCCCCGGGGTTGAACACTGAAGCTTTCTTT
TRBJ1-2	once	TRBV3-1/TRBV3-2	.	CASTDSPRDGYTF	TGTGCCAGCACCGACAGTCCTCGGGATGGCTACACCTTC
TRBJ1-3	.	TRBV11-2	.	CASSLTGKGWAGNTIYF	TGTGCCAGCAGCTTAACAGGGAAAGGGTGGGCTGGAAACACCATATATTTT
TRBJ2-1	once	TRBV6-6	.	CASSLVPGLAHNEQFF	TGTGCCAGCAGTCTTGTTCCGGGCCTGGCTCACAATGAGCAGTTCTTC
TRBJ2-3	.	TRBV5-6	TRBD1	CASRRRGQSTDTQYF	TGTGCCAGCAGACGTAGGGGGCAGAGCACAGATACGCAGTATTTT
TRBJ2-1	once	TRBV5-1	TRBD2	CARSLGRGGNNEQFF	TGCGCCCGCAGCTTGGGGCGGGGGGGCAACAATGAGCAGTTCTTC
TRBJ1-2	.	TRBV7-8	.	CASSPTDLGIVGYTF	TGTGCCAGCAGCCCTACCGACTTGGGGATAGTAGGCTACACCTTC
TRBJ2-3	.	TRBV30	.	CAWTPPGGTDTQYF	TGTGCCTGGACCCCGCCAGGGGGCACAGATACGCAGTATTTT
TRBJ2-7	.	TRBV5-1	TRBD1	CASSLGTGVTYEQYF	TGCGCCAGCAGCTTAGGGACAGGGGTTACCTACGAGCAGTACTTC